This T cell receptor beta chain originates from a study of blood T cells in healthy people across ages. This CDR3 is 14 amino acids long. The V end lost 3 bases, the J end lost 8 bases, and 15 bases lay between the germline ends. The germline gives CDR1 SGHRS, CDR2 YFSETQ. Primed by a sample-barcoded 5' primer and a J-beta primer mix, a second PCR proceeded for 7 to 11 cycles. A single record per CDR3 protein comes from TCRdb applying MiXCR to the 5' RACE reads. The sample consists of 1.5 million to 2 million distinct CDR3 sequences, just under 50% of them appearing once. The gene calls are TRBV5-1 and TRBJ2-1, with D possibly being TRBD2 (5 bases). The sequencing input was blood. This clonotype was sampled from a woman aged 40-49 years in good health. Here the CDR3 DNA reads TGCGCCAGCAGCTCGGGGAAAGGTTCAGATGAGCAGTTCTTC. It yields the protein CASSSGKGSDEQFF.